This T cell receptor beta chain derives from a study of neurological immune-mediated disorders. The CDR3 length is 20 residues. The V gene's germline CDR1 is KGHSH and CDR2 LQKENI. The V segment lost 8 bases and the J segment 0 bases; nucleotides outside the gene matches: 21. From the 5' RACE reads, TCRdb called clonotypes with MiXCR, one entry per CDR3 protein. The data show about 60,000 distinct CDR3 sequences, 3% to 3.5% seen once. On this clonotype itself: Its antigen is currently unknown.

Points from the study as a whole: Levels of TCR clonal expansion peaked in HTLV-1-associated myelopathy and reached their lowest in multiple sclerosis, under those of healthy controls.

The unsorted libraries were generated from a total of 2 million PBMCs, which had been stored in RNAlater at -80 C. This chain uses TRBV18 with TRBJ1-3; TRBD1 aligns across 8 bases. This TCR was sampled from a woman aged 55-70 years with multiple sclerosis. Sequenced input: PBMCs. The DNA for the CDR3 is TGTGCCAGCCAACACCTATCCGGGACAGGTGTCTCAAGCTCTGGAAACACCATATATTTT. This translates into CASQHLSGTGVSSSGNTIYF.